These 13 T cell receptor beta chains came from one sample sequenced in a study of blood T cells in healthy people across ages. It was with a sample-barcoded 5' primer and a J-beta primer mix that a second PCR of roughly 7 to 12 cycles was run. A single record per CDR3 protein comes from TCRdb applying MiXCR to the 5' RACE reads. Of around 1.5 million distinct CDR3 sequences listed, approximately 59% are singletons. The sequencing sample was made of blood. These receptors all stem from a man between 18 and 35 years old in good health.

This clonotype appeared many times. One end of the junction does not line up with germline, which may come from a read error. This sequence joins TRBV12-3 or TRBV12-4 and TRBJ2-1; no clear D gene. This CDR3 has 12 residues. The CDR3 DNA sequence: TGCGCCAGCAGCTTGGTGGCCAATGAGCAGTTCTTC. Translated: CASSLVANEQFF.

CDR3 nucleotide sequence: TGTGCCAGCAGCGTAGGTCCAGATTTCCAAGAGACCCAGTACTTC. The encoded protein is CASSVGPDFQETQYF. The J gene is TRBJ2-5, the V gene TRBV9; D remains ambiguous. Germline V gene data show CDR1 as SGDLS and CDR2 as YYNGEE. Trimming pared 0 bases from V and 1 base from J, leaving 10 bases between. This CDR3 contains 15 residues.

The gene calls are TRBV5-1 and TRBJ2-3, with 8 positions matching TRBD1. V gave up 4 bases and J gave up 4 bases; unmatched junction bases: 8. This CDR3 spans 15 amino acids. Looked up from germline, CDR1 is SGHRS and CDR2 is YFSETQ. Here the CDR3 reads CASSPWTGSPDTQYF. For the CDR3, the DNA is TGCGCCAGCAGCCCCTGGACAGGGTCGCCAGATACGCAGTATTTT.

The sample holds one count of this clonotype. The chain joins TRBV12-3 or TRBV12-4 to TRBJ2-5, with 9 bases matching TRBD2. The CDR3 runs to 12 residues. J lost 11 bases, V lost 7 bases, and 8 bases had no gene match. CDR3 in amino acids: CASNSGRTEQYF. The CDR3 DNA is TGTGCCAGCAATAGCGGGAGAACGGAGCAGTACTTC.

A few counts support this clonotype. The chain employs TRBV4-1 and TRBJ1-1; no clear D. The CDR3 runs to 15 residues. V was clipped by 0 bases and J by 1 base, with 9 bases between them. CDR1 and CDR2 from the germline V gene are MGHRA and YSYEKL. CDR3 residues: CASSQDLGTNTEAFF. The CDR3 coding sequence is TGCGCCAGCAGCCAAGATCTGGGCACGAACACTGAAGCTTTCTTT.

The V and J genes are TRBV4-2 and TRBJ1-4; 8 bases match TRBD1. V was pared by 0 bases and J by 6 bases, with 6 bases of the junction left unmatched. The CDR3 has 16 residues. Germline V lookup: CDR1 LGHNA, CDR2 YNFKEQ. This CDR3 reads CASSQEQGANDEKLFF. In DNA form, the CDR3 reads TGTGCCAGCAGCCAAGAGCAGGGGGCGAATGATGAAAAACTGTTTTTT.

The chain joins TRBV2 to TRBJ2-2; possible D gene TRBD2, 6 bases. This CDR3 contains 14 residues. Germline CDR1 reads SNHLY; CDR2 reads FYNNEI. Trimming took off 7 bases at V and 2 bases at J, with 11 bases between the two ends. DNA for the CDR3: TGTGCCAGCAAGAGGGACTCAAACACCGGGGAGCTGTTTTTT. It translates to CASKRDSNTGELFF.

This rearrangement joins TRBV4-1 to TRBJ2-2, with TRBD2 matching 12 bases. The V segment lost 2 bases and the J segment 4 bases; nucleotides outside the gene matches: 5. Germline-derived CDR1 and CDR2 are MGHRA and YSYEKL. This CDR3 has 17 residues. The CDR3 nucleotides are TGCGCCAGCAGCCAAACCACTAGCGGGAGGCTCACCGGGGAGCTGTTTTTT. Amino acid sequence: CASSQTTSGRLTGELFF.

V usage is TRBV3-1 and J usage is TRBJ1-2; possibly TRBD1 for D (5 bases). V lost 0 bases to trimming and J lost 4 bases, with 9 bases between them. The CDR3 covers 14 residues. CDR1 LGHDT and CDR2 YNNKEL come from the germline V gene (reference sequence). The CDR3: CASSQEGRVYGYTF. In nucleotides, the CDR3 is TGTGCCAGCAGCCAAGAAGGCAGGGTCTATGGCTACACCTTC.

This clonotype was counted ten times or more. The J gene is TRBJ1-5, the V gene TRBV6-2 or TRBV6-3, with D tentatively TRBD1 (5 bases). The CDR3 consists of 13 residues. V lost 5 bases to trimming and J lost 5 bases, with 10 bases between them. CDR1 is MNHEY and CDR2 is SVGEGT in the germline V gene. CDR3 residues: CASSLQEYQPQHF. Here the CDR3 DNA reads TGTGCCAGCAGTCTACAGGAATATCAGCCCCAGCATTTT.

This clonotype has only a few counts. In nucleotides, the CDR3 is TGTGCCAGCAGCCCTAGTTGGGGTTATGGCTACACCTTC. This sequence encodes CASSPSWGYGYTF. V and J are TRBV7-2 and TRBJ1-2; unclear D gene. CDR1 and CDR2 (germline): SGHTA, FQGNSA. The V gene lost 5 bases and the J gene lost 5 bases, with 12 bases spanning the gap. CDR3 length: 13 residues.

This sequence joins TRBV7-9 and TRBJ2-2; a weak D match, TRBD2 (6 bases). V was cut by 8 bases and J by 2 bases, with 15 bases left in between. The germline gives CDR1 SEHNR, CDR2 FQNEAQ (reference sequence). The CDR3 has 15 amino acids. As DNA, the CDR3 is TGTGCCAGCTCGCTAGCCGGGAGTAACACCGGGGAGCTGTTTTTT. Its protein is CASSLAGSNTGELFF.

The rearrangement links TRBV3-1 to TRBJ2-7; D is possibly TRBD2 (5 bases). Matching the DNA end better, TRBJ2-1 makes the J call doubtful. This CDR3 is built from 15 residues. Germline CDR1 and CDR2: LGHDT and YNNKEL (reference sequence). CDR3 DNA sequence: TGTGCCAGCACCCCTCGAGGGCACCCTAACAATGAGCAGTTCTTC. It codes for CASTPRGHPNNEQFF.